This T cell receptor beta chain was recovered during a study of cytomegalovirus exposure and HLA in healthy donors. Overall study context: The platform used for the 110 or so validation repertoires matched that of the 600 to 800 first-cohort repertoires, a later analysis reported.

Turning to this clone: Its specificity is unknown.

Assay used: immunoSEQ multiplex PCR; TCRdb lists only in-frame clones, some missing. The sample has some 64,000 clones, approximately 96% seen once. Study conclusions and caveats: Reports indicated that the classifier achieved high specificity and sensitivity in diagnosing cytomegalovirus status.

This CDR3 has 13 amino acids. Trimming shortened V by 6 bases and J by 0 bases, and 7 bases separated the two germline ends. Germline values: CDR1 SEHNR, CDR2 FQNEAQ (reference sequence). The chain joins TRBV7-9 to TRBJ2-3; D possibly corresponds to TRBD2 (6 bases). The sequence derives from a woman aged 18-29 years in good health and CMV-seropositive. Material: PBMCs. The CDR3 nucleotides read TGTGCCAGCAGACGGGAGAGCACAGATACGCAGTATTTT. Its protein product is CASRRESTDTQYF. The whole variable domain, remainder taken from reference TRBV7-9 and TRBJ2-3, is DTGVSQNPRHKITKRGQNVTFRCDPISEHNRLYWYRQTLGQGPEFLTYFQNEAQLEKSRLLSDRFSAERPKGSFSTLEIQRTEQGDSAMYLCASRRESTDTQYFGPGTRLTVL.